Included here is one TCR beta chain sequence, with context. The V gene lost 8 bases and the J gene lost 5 bases, with 21 bases spanning the gap. Per germline, CDR1 SNHLY and CDR2 FYNNEI. The CDR3 runs 15 residues. This specimen comes from a study of blood T cell repertoires in COVID-19. About the research overall: COVID-19 samples, acute and convalescent, were from the United States, Italy and Spain. T cells, B-cell-depleted T cells, or PBMCs provided the cDNA or gDNA that served as material.

Authors' data handling: The assay estimated nucleated cells by amplifying reference gene primers. Sequencing was performed with immunoSEQ multiplex PCR; in TCRdb, only in-frame clones are kept and a portion is missing. That table is the source of V, J and clone size, and D and trimming were worked out from the DNA. The table includes 300,000 to 400,000 clones, roughly 90% detected once. The TCR comes from a woman in her 70s with COVID-19, enrolled during active disease. The V gene is TRBV2, the J gene TRBJ2-5; no definite D call. The specimen sequenced was peripheral blood. CDR3 region: CASRAETAGRETQYF. The CDR3 region has the DNA TGTGCCAGCCGCGCGGAGACGGCTGGCCGGGAGACCCAGTACTTC.